The clone carrying this T cell receptor (beta chain) was counted only a few times. Its specificity is unknown. This specimen comes from a study of identical twins. Using its own MiXCR run on the 5' RACE reads, TCRdb lists one record per CDR3 protein. The sample holds fewer than 550,000 distinct CDR3 sequences; roughly 15% are singletons and the top ten take about 0.47%. Study findings and constraints: The study reached conclusions through statistical analysis that was cross-sectional, not following the same donors.

CDR1 and CDR2 (germline): KGHSH, LQKENI. This CDR3 spans 16 amino acids. The V and J ends lost 2 bases and 0 bases respectively, with 11 bases between them. The data also belong to a second study, concerning yellow fever vaccine responses in identical twins. Per that paper: Twins' vaccine T cell responses were reported to seem partly convergent and partly personalized.

This receptor was obtained from a young woman in good health. The sequencing sample was made of CD4+ T cells sorted from blood. The chain carries TRBV18 and TRBJ1-3; D gene ambiguous. CDR3 loop: CASSPTQALSGNTIYF. DNA of the CDR3: TGTGCCAGCTCACCAACCCAGGCCCTCTCTGGAAACACCATATATTTT.